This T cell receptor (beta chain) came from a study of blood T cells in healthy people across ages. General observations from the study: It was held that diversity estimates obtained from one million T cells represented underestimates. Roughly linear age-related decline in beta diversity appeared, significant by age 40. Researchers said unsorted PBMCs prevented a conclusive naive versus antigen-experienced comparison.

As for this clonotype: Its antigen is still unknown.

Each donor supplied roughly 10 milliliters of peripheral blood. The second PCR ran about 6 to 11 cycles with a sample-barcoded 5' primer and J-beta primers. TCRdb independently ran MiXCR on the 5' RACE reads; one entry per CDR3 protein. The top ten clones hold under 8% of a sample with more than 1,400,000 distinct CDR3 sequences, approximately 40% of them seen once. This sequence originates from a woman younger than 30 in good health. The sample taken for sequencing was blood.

The CDR3: CASSTDRATNEKLFF. The CDR3 nucleotides read TGTGCCAGCAGCACCGACAGGGCAACTAATGAAAAACTGTTTTTT. The chain recombines TRBV7-9 with TRBJ1-4; 7 positions agree with TRBD1. The germline gives CDR1 SEHNR, CDR2 FQNEAQ (reference sequence). This CDR3 comprises 15 residues. V lost 5 bases to trimming and J lost 0 bases; unmatched junction nucleotides: 3.